This is a list of T cell receptor beta chains from one sample in a study of human T cells and chemical hapten exposure. TCRdb reprocessed the RACE reads via MiXCR and lists one record per CDR3 protein. The sample has 75,000 to 90,000 distinct CDR3 sequences; about 9.4% are singletons. Specimen: whole blood, collected in connection with sensitization to the hapten diphenylcyclopropenone (DPC). These receptors were taken from a woman aged 45 to 65 with alopecia areata. Some clones in this sample may be carry-over from other donors' samples. Both conserved end residues are part of each CDR3. A D gene is named only where the DNA matches it firmly. Clone size is shown for a subset of rows, as once, few, many or a class of expanded clone.

clone_size	v_call	d_call	cdr3_length	j_call	cdr3_nt	cdr3_aa
once	TRBV12-3/TRBV12-4	-	13	TRBJ2-7	TGTGCCAGCAGTTTGGCAGGTTCCTACGAGCAGTACTTC	CASSLAGSYEQYF
many	TRBV7-8	-	17	TRBJ2-4	TGTGCCAGCAGCTTAGGCTTTCTAACTAGGGCCAAAAACATTCAGTACTTC	CASSLGFLTRAKNIQYF
-	TRBV12-3/TRBV12-4	-	14	TRBJ2-5	TGTGCCAGCAGTTTAGCTGGGGGGCCAGAGACCCAGTACTTC	CASSLAGGPETQYF
many	TRBV6-1	TRBD2	13	TRBJ2-5	TGTGCCAGCCGGACTAGCGGGCAAGAGACCCAGTACTTC	CASRTSGQETQYF
few	TRBV30	-	12	TRBJ1-2	TGTGCCTGGAGGATCTCCCCCTATGGCTACACCTTC	CAWRISPYGYTF
few	TRBV20-1	-	15	TRBJ2-3	TGCAGTGCTAGCTACGCGAAGGGTTCCGGGGATACGCAGTATTTT	CSASYAKGSGDTQYF
many	TRBV9	TRBD2	14	TRBJ2-4	TGTGCCAGCAGCGTAGGGAGTAGCGGGAGAGTTCAGTACTTC	CASSVGSSGRVQYF
-	TRBV12-3/TRBV12-4	TRBD1	14	TRBJ1-4	TGTGCCAGCAGACCCAACAGGGGGCAAGAAAAACTGCTTTTT	CASRPNRGQEKLLF
many	TRBV3-1	-	12	TRBJ1-1	TGTGCCAGCAGCCAAGCAGGACTGGGGGCTTTCTTT	CASSQAGLGAFF
few	TRBV6-5	TRBD2	14	TRBJ2-7	TGTGCCAGCAGTTATTTGGCGGGAGGGCGCGAGCAGTACTTC	CASSYLAGGREQYF
many	TRBV2	-	14	TRBJ1-4	TGTGCCAGCAGAATAGGAGGAATGGGTGAAAAACTGTTTTTT	CASRIGGMGEKLFF
few	TRBV20-1	-	14	TRBJ1-2	TGCAGTGCGGAGAGTAACAGGGTTCTGAATGGCTACACCTTC	CSAESNRVLNGYTF
many	TRBV12-3/TRBV12-4	TRBD1	14	TRBJ1-2	TGTGCCAGCAGTTTACAGGGGGGTTTCTATGGCTACACCTTC	CASSLQGGFYGYTF
many	TRBV7-6	-	12	TRBJ2-1	TGTGCCAGCAGCTTAGTCGACCGGGAGCAGTTCTTC	CASSLVDREQFF
-	TRBV7-9	-	14	TRBJ2-1	TGTGCCAGCAGCTTATCGCCAGTCTACAATGAGCAGTTCTTC	CASSLSPVYNEQFF
-	TRBV29-1	TRBD2	16	TRBJ2-1	TGCAGCGCAGAGGGACTAGCGGGAGCTCTGGTGAATGAGCAGTTCTTC	CSAEGLAGALVNEQFF
many	TRBV19	TRBD2	13	TRBJ2-7	TGTGCCAGTAGTAGGGGACTAGCGGACCTTCAGTACTTC	CASSRGLADLQYF
many	TRBV10-3	-	12	TRBJ1-2	TGTGCCATCAGTGAGGACTGGGGTGGCTACACCTTC	CAISEDWGGYTF
-	TRBV29-1	-	13	TRBJ2-7	TGCAGCGTTGCGGAAACCGCCTTGGGGGAGCAGTACTTC	CSVAETALGEQYF
-	TRBV5-4	-	18	TRBJ1-4	TGTGCCAGCAGCTTCCATCGCCTGACCGGGACGGAAAATGAAAAACTGTTTTTT	CASSFHRLTGTENEKLFF
few	TRBV20-1	-	15	TRBJ2-2	TGCAGTGCTAGAGGTGGTTGGTCGGGGACCGGGGAGCTGTTTTTT	CSARGGWSGTGELFF
many	TRBV28	-	15	TRBJ2-5	TGTGCCAGCACTCCCCAAGGGGCAGTCCAAGAGACCCAGTACTTC	CASTPQGAVQETQYF